This T cell receptor beta chain was identified in a study of T cell responses to AZD1222 COVID-19 vaccine. Overall study results and limits: Just six or seven AZD1222 recipients tested seropositive at baseline. CD4 TCRs linked to vaccination spanned spike, dominating at 160-218 and 743-854.

A word on this clone: Its specificity is unknown.

Assay used: immunoSEQ multiplex PCR; TCRdb lists only in-frame clones, some missing. The sample gives about 180,000 clones, 75% to 90% of which show up once; 3.5% to 4.5% is in the top ten. CDR1 is MNHEY and CDR2 is SVGAGI in the germline V gene. Trimming removed 4 bases from V and 4 bases from J, with 17 bases in between. The CDR3 spans 15 residues. The chain combines TRBV6-5 with TRBJ2-7; TRBD2 might be the D (6 bases). The input for sequencing was peripheral blood, taken 28 days after the second dose of the MenACWY control vaccine. This clonotype originated in an adult who received the MenACWY meningococcal vaccine as a control. The CDR3 region is CASSWGQLSGYEQYF. CDR3 in DNA: TGTGCCAGCAGTTGGGGCCAACTCAGCGGGTACGAGCAGTACTTC.